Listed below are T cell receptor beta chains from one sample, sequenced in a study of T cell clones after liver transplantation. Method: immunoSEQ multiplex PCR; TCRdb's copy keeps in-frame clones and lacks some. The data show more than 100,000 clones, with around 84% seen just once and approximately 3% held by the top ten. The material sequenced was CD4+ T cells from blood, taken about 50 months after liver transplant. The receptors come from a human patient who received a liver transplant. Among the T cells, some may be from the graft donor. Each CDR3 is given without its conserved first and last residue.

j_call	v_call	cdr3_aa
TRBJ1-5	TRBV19	ASTGGGGTSNQPQH
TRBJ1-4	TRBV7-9	ASSWGVANEKLF
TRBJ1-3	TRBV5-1	ASFYRVGSGNTIY
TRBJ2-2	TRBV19	ASSKGFVLTGELF
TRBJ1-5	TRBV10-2	ASRLGQGNQPQH
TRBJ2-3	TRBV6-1	ASTPEARTQY
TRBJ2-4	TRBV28	ASNSLAKNIQY
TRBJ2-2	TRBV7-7	ASSPGLADTGELF
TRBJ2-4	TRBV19	ASSIGGLAKNIQY
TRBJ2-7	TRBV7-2	ASSPRSYEQY
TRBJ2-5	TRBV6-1	ASSAYRNQETQY
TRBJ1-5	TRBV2	ASSRRQESNQPQH
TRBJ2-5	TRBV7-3	ASSSAGTRETQY
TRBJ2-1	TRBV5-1	ASSLVGLAGGNQQF
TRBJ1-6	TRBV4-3	ASSQEGQGRNSPLH
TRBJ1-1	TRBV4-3	ASSQAAQPGTANTEAF
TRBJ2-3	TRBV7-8	ASSLAGGRTDTQY
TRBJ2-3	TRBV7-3	ASSPPGDTQY
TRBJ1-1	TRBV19	AKNGVQTGDFTEAF
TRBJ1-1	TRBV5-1	ASSLNAIMNTEAF
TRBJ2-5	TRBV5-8	ASSPWVGGETQY
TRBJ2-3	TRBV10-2	ASTGQASDTQY
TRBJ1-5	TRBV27	ASSLLHPSNQPQH
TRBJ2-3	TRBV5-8	ASSGGMGQGDEDTQY
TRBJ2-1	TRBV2	ASSYWSGLNNEQF
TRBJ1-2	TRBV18	ASSPRIENYGYT
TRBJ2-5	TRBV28	ASSPGGIQGTQY
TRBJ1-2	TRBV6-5	ASSPSPGYGYT
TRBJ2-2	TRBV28	ASSLGVFNTGELF
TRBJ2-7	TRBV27	ASSPSGSSYEQY
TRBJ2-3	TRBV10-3	AISGLAGVPTDTQY
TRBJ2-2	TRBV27	ASSFRGGELF
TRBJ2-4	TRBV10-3	AISAGQGEGKNIQY
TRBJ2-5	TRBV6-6	ASTLGETQY
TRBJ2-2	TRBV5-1	ASSARGHTGELF
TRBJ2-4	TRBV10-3	AISVGRNDIQY
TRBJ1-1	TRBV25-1	ASSESPTDFEAF
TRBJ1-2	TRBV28	ASRVGGAGGYT
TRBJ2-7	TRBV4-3	ASSHRRTRLSYEQY
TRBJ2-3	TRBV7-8	ASSLASTITDTQY
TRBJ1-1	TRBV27	ASSPLERRGMGSYRGVTEAF
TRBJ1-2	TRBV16	ASSQSQGTGRT
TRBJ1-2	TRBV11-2	ASSTRDKGGYT
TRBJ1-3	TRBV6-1	ASSGTRISGNTIY
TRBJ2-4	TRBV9	ASSVGEENIQY
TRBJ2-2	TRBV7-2	ASSLRRDPTGELF
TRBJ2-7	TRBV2	ASTKGDSPYEQY
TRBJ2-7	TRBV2	ARGQGYEQY
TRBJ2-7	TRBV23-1	ASSLDRTGPFTYEQY
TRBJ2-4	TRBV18	ASSVGGGVAKNIQY
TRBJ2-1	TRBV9	ASSAVAGGSTNEQF
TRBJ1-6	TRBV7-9	ASSLVGVSPLH
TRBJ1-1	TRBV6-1	ASNKREGVNTEAF
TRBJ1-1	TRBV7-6	ASSLVGSEAF
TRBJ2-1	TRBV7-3	ASSLAGGFNEQF
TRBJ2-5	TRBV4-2	ASSHPAAGQETQY
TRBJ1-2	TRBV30	AWNRGFNYGYT
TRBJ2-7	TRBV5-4	ASSASGGGYEQY
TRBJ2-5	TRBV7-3	ASSFGGGETQY
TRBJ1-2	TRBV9	ASRRGPHDGYT